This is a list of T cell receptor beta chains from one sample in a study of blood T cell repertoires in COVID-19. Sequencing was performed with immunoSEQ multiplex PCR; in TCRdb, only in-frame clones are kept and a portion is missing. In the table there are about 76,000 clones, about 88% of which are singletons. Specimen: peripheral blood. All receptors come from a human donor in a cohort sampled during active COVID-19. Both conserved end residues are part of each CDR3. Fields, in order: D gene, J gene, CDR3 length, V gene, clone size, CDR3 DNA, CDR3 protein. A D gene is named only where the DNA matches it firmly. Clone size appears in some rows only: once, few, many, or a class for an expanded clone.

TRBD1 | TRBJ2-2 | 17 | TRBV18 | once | TGTGCCAGCTCATACGAAACAGGGGCCTCGGGCACCGGGGAGCTGTTTTTT | CASSYETGASGTGELFF
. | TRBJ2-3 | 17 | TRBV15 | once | TGTGCCACCAGCCGAACGGGTACGGGATCCGACGCAGATACGCAGTATTTT | CATSRTGTGSDADTQYF
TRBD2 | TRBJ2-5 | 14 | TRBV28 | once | TGTGCCAGCAGAGCGGGAGCTTACCAAGAGACCCAGTACTTC | CASRAGAYQETQYF
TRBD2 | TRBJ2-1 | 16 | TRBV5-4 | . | TGTGCCAGCACCCCGGGAGGGGCGGGAGGTGACAATGAGCAGTTCTTC | CASTPGGAGGDNEQFF
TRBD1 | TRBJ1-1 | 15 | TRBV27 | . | TGTGCCAGCAGTTTCGGGACAGGGGGCGGAACTGAAGCTTTCTTT | CASSFGTGGGTEAFF
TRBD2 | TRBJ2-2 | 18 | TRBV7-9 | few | TGTGCCAGCAGGTTACCGGGACTAGCGGGAGCTAACACCGGGGAGCTGTTTTTT | CASRLPGLAGANTGELFF
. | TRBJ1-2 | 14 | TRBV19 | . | TGTGCCAGTAGTGGATCCCGGCCGGGTTATGGCTACACCTTC | CASSGSRPGYGYTF
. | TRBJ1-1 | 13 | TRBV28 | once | TGTGCCAGCAGTTTGTCCCTAAAGACTGAAGCTTTCTTT | CASSLSLKTEAFF
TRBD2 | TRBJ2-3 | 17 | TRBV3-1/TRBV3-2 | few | TGTGCCAGCAGCCAAGGGGCGTCTAGCGGGCGCACAGATACGCAGTATTTT | CASSQGASSGRTDTQYF
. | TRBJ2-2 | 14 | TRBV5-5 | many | TGTGCCAGCAGCCCGGGGTGGGCCGCGAGGGAGCTGTTTTTT | CASSPGWAARELFF
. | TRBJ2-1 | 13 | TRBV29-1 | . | TGCAGCGTTGAAGAGGGGGGTTACAATGAGCAGTTCTTC | CSVEEGGYNEQFF
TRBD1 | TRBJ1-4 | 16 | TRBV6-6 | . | TGTGCCAGCAGTCCCCCAAGTACAGGGGGGGGTGAAAAACTGTTTTTT | CASSPPSTGGGEKLFF
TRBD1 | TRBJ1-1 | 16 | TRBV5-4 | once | TGTGCCAGCAGCGGGGGGACCGAGGGGGCTAACACTGAAGCTTTCTTT | CASSGGTEGANTEAFF
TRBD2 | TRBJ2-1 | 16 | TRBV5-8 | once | TGTGCCAGCAGCCTTAGCGGGAGGGTTTCCTACAATGAGCAGTTCTTC | CASSLSGRVSYNEQFF
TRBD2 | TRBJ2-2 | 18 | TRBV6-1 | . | TGTGCCAGCAGTGAAAGAACAGCGGGGGTCACCTTCCCCGGGGAGCTGTTTTTT | CASSERTAGVTFPGELFF
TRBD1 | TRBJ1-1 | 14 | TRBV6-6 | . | TGTGCCAGCAGTTACGGAACAGGGGTGACTGAAGCTTTCTTT | CASSYGTGVTEAFF
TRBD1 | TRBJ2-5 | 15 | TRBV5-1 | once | TGCGCCAGCAGCTTCACACAGGGGAAATTGGAGACCCAGTACTTC | CASSFTQGKLETQYF
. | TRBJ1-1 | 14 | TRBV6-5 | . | TGTGCCAGCAGTTTAACCCGGGTTTACACTGAAGCTTTCTTT | CASSLTRVYTEAFF
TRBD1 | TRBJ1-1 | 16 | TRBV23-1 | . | TGCGCCAGCAAACGGCGCCTTGGACAGGGAGACACTGAAGCTTTCTTT | CASKRRLGQGDTEAFF
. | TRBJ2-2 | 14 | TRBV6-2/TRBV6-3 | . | TGTGCCAGCAGTTACAGGAGGGAAACCGGGGAGCTGTTTTTT | CASSYRRETGELFF
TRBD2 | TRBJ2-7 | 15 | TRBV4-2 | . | TGTGCCAGCAGCGTCGGGGGACTAGCGGGTTACGAGCAGTACTTC | CASSVGGLAGYEQYF
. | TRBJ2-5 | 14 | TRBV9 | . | TGTGCCAGCAGCGTCCGAGCGACAGCAGAGACCCAGTACTTC | CASSVRATAETQYF
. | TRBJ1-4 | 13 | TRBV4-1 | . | TGCGCCAGCAGCCAATGGACTGGGGAAAAACTGTTTTTT | CASSQWTGEKLFF
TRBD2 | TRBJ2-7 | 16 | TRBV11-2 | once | TGTGCCAGCAGCTTAGTGACCGGCAGGGAGGGATACGAGCAGTACTTC | CASSLVTGREGYEQYF
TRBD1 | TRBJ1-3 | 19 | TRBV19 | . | TGTGCCAGTAGCACCTCCGGGACAGGGTTTTATGGGGGAATCAACACCATATATTTT | CASSTSGTGFYGGINTIYF
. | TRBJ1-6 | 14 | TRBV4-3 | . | TGCGCCAGCAGCCAAGATTTGTCGGTTTCACCCCTCCACTTT | CASSQDLSVSPLHF
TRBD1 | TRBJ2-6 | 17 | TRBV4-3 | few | TGCGCCAGCAGCCCGACAGGGATGGGCTCTGGGGCCAACGTCCTGACTTTC | CASSPTGMGSGANVLTF
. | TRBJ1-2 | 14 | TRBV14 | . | TGTGCCAGCAGCCCCCGCCTTTTGGCGGGCGGCTACACCTTC | CASSPRLLAGGYTF
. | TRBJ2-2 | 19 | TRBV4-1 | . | TGCGCCAGCAGCCTGGGTGAAGGATATCTTCGGGATAACACCGGGGAGCTGTTTTTT | CASSLGEGYLRDNTGELFF
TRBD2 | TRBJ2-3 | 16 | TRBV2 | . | TGTGCCAGCAAGGGACTAGCGGGAGGGCCTGCAGATACGCAGTATTTT | CASKGLAGGPADTQYF
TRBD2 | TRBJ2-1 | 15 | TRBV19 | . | TGTGCCAGTAGTACTAGCGGGAGCTCCTACAATGAGCAGTTCTTC | CASSTSGSSYNEQFF
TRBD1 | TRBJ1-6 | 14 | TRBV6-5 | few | TGTGCCAGCAGCCGCGGACAGGGGGATTCACCCCTCCACTTT | CASSRGQGDSPLHF
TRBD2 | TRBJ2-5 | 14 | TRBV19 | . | TGTGCCAGTGGGACTAGCGGTATCCAAGAGACCCAGTACTTC | CASGTSGIQETQYF
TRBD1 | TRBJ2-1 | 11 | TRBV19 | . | TGTGCCTCGACAGGGTTCGATGAGCAGTTCTTC | CASTGFDEQFF
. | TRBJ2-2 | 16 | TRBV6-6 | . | TGTGCCAGCAGTTACGAGGGCGGGATGAACACCGGGGAGCTGTTTTTT | CASSYEGGMNTGELFF
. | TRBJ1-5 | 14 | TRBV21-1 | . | TGTGCCAGCAGACAGAGCTATAGCAATCAGCCCCAGCATTTT | CASRQSYSNQPQHF
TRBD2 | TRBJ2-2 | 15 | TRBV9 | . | TGTGCCGGCACGGGGGGTTTTTTAAGTTCCGGGGAGCTGTTTTTT | CAGTGGFLSSGELFF
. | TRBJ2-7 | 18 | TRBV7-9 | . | TGTGCCAGCAGACGGATAGAGGTCAGGGAATCTAGCTCCTACGAGCAGTACTTC | CASRRIEVRESSSYEQYF
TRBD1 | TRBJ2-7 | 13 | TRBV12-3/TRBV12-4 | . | TGTGCCAGCAGCGGGGGACAGGCGGGGGAGCAGTACTTC | CASSGGQAGEQYF
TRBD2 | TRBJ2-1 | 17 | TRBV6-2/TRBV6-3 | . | TGTGCCAGCAGTTACTCGATCCTAGCGGGAGTTGCGATCGAGCAGTTCTTC | CASSYSILAGVAIEQFF